This TCR beta chain was retrieved from a study of cytomegalovirus exposure and HLA in healthy donors. Whole-study context: The 90 to 150 validation repertoires used the same platform as the roughly 670 first-cohort repertoires, a later analysis reported. Study observations and caveats: One later analysis, an examination of the 100 to 150 validation repertoires, found that first-cohort TCR clusters tended to co-occur in them.

About this clone itself: What it binds is not known.

Germline-derived CDR1 and CDR2 are SNHLY and FYNNEI. V was pared by 4 bases and J by 5 bases, with 0 bases of the junction left unmatched. The CDR3 has 12 residues. Sequencing used immunoSEQ multiplex PCR; TCRdb keeps in-frame clones, though not all of them. The table includes over 200,000 clones, about 91% detected once. Sequencing was performed on PBMCs. The chain is built from TRBV2 and TRBJ2-3; 7 positions agree with TRBD1. This TCR came from a woman aged 18 to 35 in good health and CMV-seronegative. In DNA form, the CDR3 reads TGTGCCAGCAGTGCAGGGGGAGATACGCAGTATTTT. Amino acids: CASSAGGDTQYF.